Sequencing of this T cell receptor (beta chain) was carried out in a study of immune cell composition in non-small cell lung cancer. Using immunoSEQ multiplex PCR, the repertoire was profiled, and TCRdb retains in-frame clones only, with some absent. The sample contains under 2,500 clones, around 89% of which appear only once. Worth noting for this clone: Its antigen remains unknown.

In germline, CDR1 is SGHDT, CDR2 YYEEEE. The CDR3 is made up of 14 amino acids. The V and J ends lost 2 bases and 1 base respectively, with 9 bases between them. Whole-study results and caveats: Clones >0.5% enriched in tumour were rarer in adenocarcinoma (around 35%) than squamous (approximately 75%). In adenocarcinoma, maximal tumour-associated clone frequency tracked TIL tumour reactivity. Top 10 clone scores and clonality were higher in squamous than adenocarcinoma.

This clonotype originated in a human donor with non-small cell lung cancer. This chain links TRBV5-6 with TRBJ1-2; D not resolved. The source material was lung tumor tissue. The CDR3 nucleotides read TGTGCCAGCAGCTTTACAACAAATAACTATGGCTACACCTTC. It encodes CASSFTTNNYGYTF.